This is a list of T cell receptor beta chains from one sample in a study of cytomegalovirus exposure and HLA in healthy donors. Only in-frame clones appear in the TCRdb table, and some are missing; sequencing was by immunoSEQ multiplex PCR. Of more than 150,000 clones listed, around 80% are singletons. Sequencing used PBMCs. The origin of the receptors is a woman between 18 and 30 years old in good health and CMV-seropositive. The CDR3 runs from the conserved cysteine through the conserved F or W. The D gene is left open where the match is weak. Expanded clones get a size class; other rows say once, few or many, or leave the size out.

D gene	V gene	J gene	clone size	CDR3 protein	CDR3 DNA
TRBD2	TRBV5-1	TRBJ2-5	few	CASSALPSGGEGETQYF	TGCGCCAGCAGCGCCCTCCCTAGCGGGGGGGAAGGAGAGACCCAGTACTTC
NA	TRBV7-9	TRBJ1-2	NA	CASSGGTSDPSYHYTF	TGTGCCAGCAGCGGCGGGACCTCCGACCCCTCTTACCACTACACCTTC
TRBD1	TRBV19	TRBJ1-1	few	CASSPGTVNTEAFF	TGTGCCAGTAGCCCTGGGACAGTGAACACTGAAGCTTTCTTT
TRBD1	TRBV9	TRBJ2-1	NA	CASSVVGTGGHEQFF	TGTGCCAGCAGCGTAGTCGGGACAGGGGGCCATGAGCAGTTCTTC
TRBD1	TRBV12-5	TRBJ1-5	NA	CASGLVTGGTQPQHF	TGTGCTAGTGGTTTGGTGACAGGGGGGACTCAGCCCCAGCATTTT
NA	TRBV28	TRBJ2-4	NA	CASSSDGGAKNIQYF	TGTGCCAGCAGCTCCGACGGGGGAGCCAAAAACATTCAGTACTTC
NA	TRBV12-5	TRBJ1-5	NA	CASGLEGDRLNNQPQHF	TGTGCTAGTGGTTTGGAAGGTGACAGGCTCAATAATCAGCCCCAGCATTTT
NA	TRBV30	TRBJ1-1	NA	CAWSVPQRAEAFF	TGTGCCTGGAGTGTACCGCAACGAGCTGAAGCTTTCTTT
NA	TRBV4-3	TRBJ2-6	NA	CASSQEGSTGANVLTF	TGCGCCAGCAGCCAAGAGGGGAGTACCGGGGCCAACGTCCTGACTTTC
NA	TRBV28	TRBJ2-7	NA	CAIRSEETYEQYF	TGTGCCATCCGATCAGAGGAGACCTACGAGCAGTACTTC
TRBD1	TRBV5-6	TRBJ1-3	NA	CASSFPGQGSSGNTIYF	TGTGCCAGCAGCTTTCCGGGACAGGGCTCCTCTGGAAACACCATATATTTT
TRBD1	TRBV9	TRBJ2-1	NA	CASSGQGAGEQFF	TGTGCCAGCAGCGGACAGGGGGCGGGTGAGCAGTTCTTC
TRBD2	TRBV19	TRBJ2-5	NA	CASSIRGLAGGQQETQYF	TGTGCCAGTAGTATTAGGGGACTAGCGGGGGGGCAACAAGAGACCCAGTACTTC
NA	TRBV13	TRBJ2-7	NA	CASSPPLKQGYEQYF	TGTGCCAGCAGCCCACCCCTAAAACAGGGTTACGAGCAGTACTTC
NA	TRBV9	TRBJ1-5	NA	CASSVGTNSNQPQHF	TGTGCCAGCAGCGTAGGGACAAACAGCAATCAGCCCCAGCATTTT
TRBD1	TRBV10-1	TRBJ1-1	NA	CASSPTGGNTEAFF	TGCGCCAGCAGTCCAACAGGGGGCAACACTGAAGCTTTCTTT
NA	TRBV28	TRBJ1-5	NA	CASSFGVSNQPQHF	TGTGCCAGCAGTTTCGGGGTTAGCAATCAGCCCCAGCATTTT
NA	TRBV18	TRBJ2-1	NA	CASSPSTRSNEQFF	TGTGCCAGCTCACCAAGCACGAGATCCAATGAGCAGTTCTTC
TRBD1	TRBV5-6	TRBJ1-2	NA	CASSWGTGRINGYTF	TGTGCCAGCAGCTGGGGGACAGGCAGAATCAATGGCTACACCTTC
NA	TRBV6-5	TRBJ1-5	NA	CASSYTGNQPQHF	TGTGCCAGCAGTTACACAGGTAATCAGCCCCAGCATTTT
NA	TRBV7-9	TRBJ1-1	NA	CASSFGTNTEAFF	TGTGCCAGCAGCTTTGGCACCAACACTGAAGCTTTCTTT
NA	TRBV6-5	TRBJ2-7	NA	CASSRSGRGDEQYF	TGTGCCAGCAGTCGTTCCGGCAGGGGTGACGAGCAGTACTTC
TRBD1	TRBV7-2	TRBJ1-2	NA	CASSLGQGSYGYTF	TGTGCCAGCAGCTTAGGACAGGGATCCTATGGCTACACCTTC
NA	TRBV19	TRBJ1-1	NA	CASSIGTTEAFF	TGTGCCAGTAGTATAGGGACAACTGAAGCTTTCTTT
NA	TRBV6-6	TRBJ1-6	NA	CARLDRTEASSPLHF	TGTGCCAGACTTGATCGGACTGAAGCATCTTCACCCCTCCACTTT
TRBD2	TRBV27	TRBJ2-4	NA	CASSPGTSGGLGIQYF	TGTGCCAGCAGTCCTGGGACTAGCGGGGGGTTGGGCATTCAGTACTTC
TRBD1	TRBV4-3	TRBJ1-5	NA	CASSRTGDSNQPQHF	TGCGCCAGCAGCCGTACAGGGGACAGCAATCAGCCCCAGCATTTT
TRBD2	TRBV18	TRBJ2-5	NA	CASSPGGVHLETQYF	TGTGCCAGCTCACCGGGGGGGGTCCATTTGGAGACCCAGTACTTC
NA	TRBV4-3	TRBJ2-3	NA	CASSQGRGGGTDTQYF	TGCGCCAGCAGCCAAGGAAGGGGCGGGGGCACAGATACGCAGTATTTT
NA	TRBV9	TRBJ2-1	once	CASSVFGGSYNEQFF	TGTGCCAGCAGCGTATTTGGCGGGTCCTACAATGAGCAGTTCTTC
NA	TRBV5-1	TRBJ1-2	NA	CASSPVPGGEGYVYTF	TGCGCCAGCAGCCCGGTCCCCGGGGGAGAGGGCTATGTCTACACCTTC
TRBD2	TRBV7-2	TRBJ2-1	NA	CASSLRTSSYNEQFF	TGTGCCAGCAGCCTAAGGACTAGCTCCTACAATGAGCAGTTCTTC
TRBD1	TRBV6-4	TRBJ1-1	NA	CASSASGTGGTEAFF	TGTGCCAGCAGTGCCTCCGGGACAGGGGGCACTGAAGCTTTCTTT
NA	TRBV14	TRBJ1-4	NA	CASSQDRGGDNEKLFF	TGTGCCAGCAGCCAAGATCGGGGAGGGGACAATGAAAAACTGTTTTTT
TRBD2	TRBV6-1	TRBJ2-7	NA	CASSEIWRGGPTEQYF	TGTGCCAGCAGTGAAATCTGGCGGGGGGGCCCCACCGAGCAGTACTTC
NA	TRBV25-1	TRBJ1-1	NA	CASSLPNTEAFF	TGTGCCAGCAGTCTTCCTAACACTGAAGCTTTCTTT
TRBD2	TRBV7-3	TRBJ2-5	NA	CASSLGLAGGLETQYF	TGTGCCAGCAGCTTGGGACTAGCGGGGGGGCTGGAGACCCAGTACTTC
TRBD1	TRBV7-6	TRBJ1-5	NA	CASSAGGQGNQPQHF	TGTGCCAGCAGCGCAGGGGGTCAGGGCAATCAGCCCCAGCATTTT
NA	TRBV5-1	TRBJ2-3	NA	CASRLGYRSNQGDTQYF	TGCGCCAGCAGATTAGGATACAGGTCGAATCAGGGGGATACGCAGTATTTT
NA	TRBV4-3	TRBJ1-2	NA	CASSQDSGHKGYTF	TGCGCCAGCAGCCAAGATTCAGGACATAAGGGCTACACCTTC
TRBD2	TRBV15	TRBJ2-6	NA	CATSSRAGGLGANVLTF	TGTGCCACCAGCTCCCGAGCGGGGGGGCTAGGGGCCAACGTCCTGACTTTC
TRBD1	TRBV30	TRBJ1-5	NA	CAWAGQGNQPQHF	TGTGCCTGGGCGGGACAGGGCAATCAGCCCCAGCATTTT
NA	TRBV9	TRBJ2-5	NA	CASSVSALGETQYF	TGTGCCAGCAGCGTAAGTGCCCTCGGGGAGACCCAGTACTTC
NA	TRBV7-6	TRBJ2-6	NA	CASSNNIADVLTF	TGTGCCAGCAGCAACAATATTGCCGACGTCCTGACTTTC
TRBD2	TRBV12-5	TRBJ2-1	NA	CASGFGTSGLGSYNEQFF	TGTGCTAGTGGGTTCGGGACTAGCGGGCTGGGCTCCTACAATGAGCAGTTCTTC